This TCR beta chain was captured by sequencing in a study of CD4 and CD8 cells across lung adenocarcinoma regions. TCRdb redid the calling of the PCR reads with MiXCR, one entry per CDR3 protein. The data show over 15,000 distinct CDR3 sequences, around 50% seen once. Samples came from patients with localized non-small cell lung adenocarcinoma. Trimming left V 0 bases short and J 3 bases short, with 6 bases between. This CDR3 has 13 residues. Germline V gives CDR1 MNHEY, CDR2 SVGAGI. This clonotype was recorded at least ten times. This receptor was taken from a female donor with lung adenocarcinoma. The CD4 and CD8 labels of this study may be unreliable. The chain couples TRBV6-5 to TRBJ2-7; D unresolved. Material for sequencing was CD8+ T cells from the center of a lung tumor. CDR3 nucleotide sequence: TGTGCCAGCAGTTACTCGACCCACTACGAGCAGTACTTC. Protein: CASSYSTHYEQYF.